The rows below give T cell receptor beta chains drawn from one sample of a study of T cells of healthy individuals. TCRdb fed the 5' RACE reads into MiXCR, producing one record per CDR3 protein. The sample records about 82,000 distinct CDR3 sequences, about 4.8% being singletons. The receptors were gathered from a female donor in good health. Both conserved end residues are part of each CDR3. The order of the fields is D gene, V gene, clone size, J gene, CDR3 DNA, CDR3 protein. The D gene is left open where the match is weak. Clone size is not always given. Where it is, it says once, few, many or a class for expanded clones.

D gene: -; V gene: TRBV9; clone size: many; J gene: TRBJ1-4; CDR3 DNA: TGTGCCAGCAGCGTAGATGTCCTCCAGGGTGAAAAACTGTTTTTT; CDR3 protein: CASSVDVLQGEKLFF
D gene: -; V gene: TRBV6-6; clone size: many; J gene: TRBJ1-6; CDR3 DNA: TGTGCCACCACGGGGGCAGGTAATTCACCCCTCCACTTT; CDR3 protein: CATTGAGNSPLHF
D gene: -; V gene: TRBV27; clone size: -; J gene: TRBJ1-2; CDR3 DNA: TGTGCCAGCAGTTTATCGGCGGGTGGCTATGGCTACACCTTC; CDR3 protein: CASSLSAGGYGYTF
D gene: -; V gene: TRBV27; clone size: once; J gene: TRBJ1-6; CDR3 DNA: TGTGCCAGCAGTAAATGGTCTTCACCCCTCCACTTT; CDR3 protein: CASSKWSSPLHF
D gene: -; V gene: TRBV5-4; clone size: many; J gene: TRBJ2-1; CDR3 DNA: TGTGCCAGCAGTTCGAATATGGACTATCTCAATGAGCAGTTCTTC; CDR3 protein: CASSSNMDYLNEQFF
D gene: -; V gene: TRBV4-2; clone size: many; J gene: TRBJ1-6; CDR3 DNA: TGTGCCAGCAGCCAGGGGCTGAGGGGCGTGGGGTCACCCCTCCACTTT; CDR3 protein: CASSQGLRGVGSPLHF
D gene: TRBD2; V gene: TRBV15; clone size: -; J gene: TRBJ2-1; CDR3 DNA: TGTGCCACCAGCAGAACTCCCGGACTAGCCGGAGGTGATGAGCAGTTCTTC; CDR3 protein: CATSRTPGLAGGDEQFF
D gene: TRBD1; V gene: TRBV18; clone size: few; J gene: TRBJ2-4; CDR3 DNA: TGTGCCAGCTCACTGATGGGACAGGGACTAGCCAAAAACATTCAGTACTTC; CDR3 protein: CASSLMGQGLAKNIQYF
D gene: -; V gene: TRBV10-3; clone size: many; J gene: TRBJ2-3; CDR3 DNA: TGTGCCATCAGAAGGGGCCCTAGCACAGATACGCAGTATTTT; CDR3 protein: CAIRRGPSTDTQYF
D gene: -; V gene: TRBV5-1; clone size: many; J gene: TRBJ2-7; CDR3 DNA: TGCGCCAGCAGCTCCCTTTCGGGAGCTTCCCGGACAATATCCTACGAGCAGTACTTC; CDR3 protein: CASSSLSGASRTISYEQYF
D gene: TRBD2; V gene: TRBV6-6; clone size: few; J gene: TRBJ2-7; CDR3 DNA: TGTGCCAGCAGTTACGGGGCTAGCGGGAGTTACGAGCAGTACTTC; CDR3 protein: CASSYGASGSYEQYF
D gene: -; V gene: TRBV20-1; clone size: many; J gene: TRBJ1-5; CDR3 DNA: TGCAGTGCTCGGGGTCCTTATAGCAATCAGCCCCAGCATTTT; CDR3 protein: CSARGPYSNQPQHF
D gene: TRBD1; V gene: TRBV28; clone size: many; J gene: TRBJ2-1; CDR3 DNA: TGTGCCAGCAACCTCTATGGGACAGTCTCCTACAATGAGCAGTTCTTC; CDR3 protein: CASNLYGTVSYNEQFF
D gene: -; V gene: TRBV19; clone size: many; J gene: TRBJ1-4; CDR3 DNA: TGTGCCAGTAGTCCATCAGGGCATTCTAATGAAAAACTGTTTTTT; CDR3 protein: CASSPSGHSNEKLFF
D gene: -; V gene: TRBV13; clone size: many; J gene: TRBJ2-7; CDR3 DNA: TGTGCCAGCAGCTTACGCCGCGGGGCTAGCCGAAGCTACGAGCAGTACTTC; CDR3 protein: CASSLRRGASRSYEQYF
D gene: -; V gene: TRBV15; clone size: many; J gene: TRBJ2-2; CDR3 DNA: TGTGCCACCAGCAGGGGTGGTGCCACCGGGGAGCTGTTTTTT; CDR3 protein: CATSRGGATGELFF
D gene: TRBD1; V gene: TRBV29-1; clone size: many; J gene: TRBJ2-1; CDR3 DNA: TGCAGCGTTGGATGGGGGGGACAGGGTAACAATGAGCAGTTCTTC; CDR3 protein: CSVGWGGQGNNEQFF
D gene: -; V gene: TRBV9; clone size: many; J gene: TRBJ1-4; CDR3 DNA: TGTGCCAGCAGCGTGGGACGGGGGACCCCACTGGAAGAAAAACTGTTTTTT; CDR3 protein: CASSVGRGTPLEEKLFF
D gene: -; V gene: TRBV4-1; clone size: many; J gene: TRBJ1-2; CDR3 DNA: TGCGCCAGCAGCCGGAACGGACAGTACTATGGCTACACCTTC; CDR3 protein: CASSRNGQYYGYTF